Listed below are T cell receptor beta chains from one sample, sequenced in a study of blood T cell repertoires in COVID-19. Libraries were prepared by immunoSEQ multiplex PCR; TCRdb keeps only in-frame clonotypes and omits some of them. The sample records some 150,000 clones, about 87% being singletons. Source material: peripheral blood. The receptors derive from an older woman who had recovered from COVID-19. CDR3s include the opening cysteine and the closing phenylalanine or tryptophan. A D gene is named only where the DNA matches it firmly. Clone size is shown for a subset of rows, as once, few, many or a class of expanded clone.

size: -
J: TRBJ2-1
D: -
V: TRBV4-3
DNA: TGCGCCAGCAGCCAAGCTTCCAGGACTAAGCAGTTCTTC
CDR3: CASSQASRTKQFF

size: few
J: TRBJ1-5
D: -
V: TRBV10-1
DNA: TGCGCCAGCAGTGACAAGGGGGATCAGCCCCAGCATTTT
CDR3: CASSDKGDQPQHF

size: -
J: TRBJ2-3
D: TRBD1
V: TRBV6-2/TRBV6-3
DNA: TGTGCCAGCAGTTATAGAAAGGGGGCAATCACAGATACGCAGTATTTT
CDR3: CASSYRKGAITDTQYF

size: -
J: TRBJ1-4
D: -
V: TRBV18
DNA: TGTGCCAGCTCACCGACGGCCGGGGGGGAAAAACTGTTTTTT
CDR3: CASSPTAGGEKLFF

size: -
J: TRBJ2-7
D: -
V: TRBV7-8
DNA: TGTGCCAGCAGCTTTACTAACAGGGCCTACGAGCAGTACTTC
CDR3: CASSFTNRAYEQYF

size: -
J: TRBJ2-1
D: -
V: TRBV4-1
DNA: TGCGCCAGCAGCCGGCCCGGAGGAGGCAATGAGCAGTTCTTC
CDR3: CASSRPGGGNEQFF

size: -
J: TRBJ2-5
D: TRBD2
V: TRBV4-2
DNA: TGTGCCAGCAGCCAAGTTCAACGACTAGCGGGGCAAGAGACCCAGTACTTC
CDR3: CASSQVQRLAGQETQYF

size: once
J: TRBJ2-2
D: TRBD1
V: TRBV6-6
DNA: TGTGCCAGCAGGAAACCGGGGACAGGTTTCACCGGGGAGCTGTTTTTT
CDR3: CASRKPGTGFTGELFF

size: -
J: TRBJ2-2
D: TRBD2
V: TRBV5-5
DNA: TGTGCCAGCAGCTCTGCTAGCGGGGTTGGGGCCGGGGAGCTGTTTTTT
CDR3: CASSSASGVGAGELFF

size: few
J: TRBJ1-1
D: -
V: TRBV5-1
DNA: TGCGCCAGCAGCTCCCTCGGAGCAGCCAACACTGAAGCTTTCTTT
CDR3: CASSSLGAANTEAFF

size: few
J: TRBJ1-6
D: -
V: TRBV27
DNA: TGTGCCAGCAGTCTGAACAGAAATAATTCACCCCTCCACTTT
CDR3: CASSLNRNNSPLHF

size: -
J: TRBJ2-7
D: TRBD1
V: TRBV5-1
DNA: TGCGCCAGCAGCCCTCCTTCGAGGCGCTTGGGACAGGGAGTTGACGAGCAGTACTTC
CDR3: CASSPPSRRLGQGVDEQYF

size: -
J: TRBJ1-6
D: TRBD1
V: TRBV6-1
DNA: TGTGCCAGCAGTGGCGACAGGGGGCTAATGAATAATTCACCCCTCCACTTT
CDR3: CASSGDRGLMNNSPLHF

size: -
J: TRBJ1-1
D: -
V: TRBV3-1/TRBV3-2
DNA: TGTGCCAGCAGCCTCACAGGGAACACTGAAGCTTTCTTT
CDR3: CASSLTGNTEAFF

size: few
J: TRBJ1-1
D: -
V: TRBV6-4
DNA: TGTGCCAGCAGTCCTCAGCCTACAGGGACTGAAGCTTTCTTT
CDR3: CASSPQPTGTEAFF

size: -
J: TRBJ2-1
D: TRBD1
V: TRBV7-6
DNA: TGTGCCAGCAGCCCGTGGCCGGGACAGAGTTACAATGAGCAGTTCTTC
CDR3: CASSPWPGQSYNEQFF

size: once
J: TRBJ1-1
D: -
V: TRBV4-3
DNA: TGCGCCAGCAGCCAAGACACGGGGGGCTGGGGCACTGAAGCTTTCTTT
CDR3: CASSQDTGGWGTEAFF

size: -
J: TRBJ2-7
D: -
V: TRBV6-5
DNA: TGTGCCAGCATTAGTGTCCCCTCTTCCTACGAGCAGTACTTC
CDR3: CASISVPSSYEQYF

size: few
J: TRBJ1-6
D: TRBD1
V: TRBV12-3/TRBV12-4
DNA: TGTGCCAGCTTCCGGGACAGGGATTCACCCCTCCACTTT
CDR3: CASFRDRDSPLHF

size: -
J: TRBJ2-7
D: TRBD1
V: TRBV7-2
DNA: TGTGCCAGCAGCGAACGGACAGGGACCTACGAGCAGTACTTC
CDR3: CASSERTGTYEQYF

size: -
J: TRBJ2-4
D: -
V: TRBV28
DNA: TGTGCCAGCGAGCGATCCGGGATCAAACCTAATCGAGTCAAAAACATTCAGTACTTC
CDR3: CASERSGIKPNRVKNIQYF

size: -
J: TRBJ2-5
D: TRBD1
V: TRBV24-1
DNA: TGTGCCACCAGTGATTTCGAGGGGGCCCAAGAGACCCAGTACTTC
CDR3: CATSDFEGAQETQYF

size: few
J: TRBJ1-2
D: TRBD1
V: TRBV14
DNA: TGTGCCAGCAGCCAACTTTGGGGGCGGGACAGAGAAGGCTACACCTTC
CDR3: CASSQLWGRDREGYTF

size: -
J: TRBJ1-1
D: TRBD1
V: TRBV7-3
DNA: TGTGCCAGCAGCCGCGGGACAGGGGCCCCGGAGGCTTTCTTT
CDR3: CASSRGTGAPEAFF

size: -
J: TRBJ2-1
D: -
V: TRBV12-3/TRBV12-4
DNA: TGTGCCAGCAGCAGTCTTGGGGACTCTGGGTTCTTC
CDR3: CASSSLGDSGFF